The table lists the clone carrying this T cell receptor (beta chain) with a few counts. CDR3 size: 16 residues. Per the germline V gene, CDR1 is MNHEY and CDR2 is SVGEGT. Trimming shortened V by 4 bases and J by 0 bases, and 16 bases separated the two germline ends. This record comes from a study of T-cell memory formation after mild COVID-19. TCRdb itself ran the 5' RACE reads through MiXCR, one entry per CDR3 protein. The sample shows approximately 89,000 distinct CDR3 sequences, 20% to 30% of them seen only once. The sample comprised PBMCs or a T cell subset sorted from them (not recorded which). The chain employs TRBV6-2 or TRBV6-3 and TRBJ2-7; D unclear. The TCR comes from a man aged 18-30 years who had mild COVID-19 (a few samples of this study predate the infection). Cell type and time point are not known. The chain's CDR3 is CASSFGHRLSSYEQYF. The CDR3 DNA sequence: TGTGCCAGCAGTTTCGGCCACAGACTTAGCTCCTACGAGCAGTACTTC.